These T cell receptor beta chains were read from a single sample in a study of cytomegalovirus exposure and HLA in healthy donors. Libraries were prepared by immunoSEQ multiplex PCR; TCRdb keeps only in-frame clonotypes and omits some of them. The data show 100,000 to 150,000 clones, about 80% seen once. Sequenced input: PBMCs. All receptors come from a man aged 25 to 40 in good health and CMV-seropositive. Each CDR3 is given with its conserved first and last residue. A D gene is named only where the DNA matches it firmly. Clone size is given for some rows only: seen once, a few or many times, or a class if the clone is expanded.

TRBV19	TRBJ1-5	NA	14	NA	TGTGCCAGTTTGAAGGGAGGAAGCAATCAGCCCCAGCATTTT	CASLKGGSNQPQHF
TRBV14	TRBJ2-7	once	15	TRBD1	TGTGCCAGCAGCCCTATGGGACAGGGGTTCTACGAGCAGTACTTC	CASSPMGQGFYEQYF
TRBV18	TRBJ1-4	NA	15	TRBD1	TGTGCCAGCTCACCCGGGACAGGGGCTAATGAAAAACTGTTTTTT	CASSPGTGANEKLFF
TRBV7-3	TRBJ1-2	NA	13	TRBD1	TGTGCCAGCAGTCAACAGGGGACCTATGGCTACACCTTC	CASSQQGTYGYTF
TRBV5-6	TRBJ2-1	few	16	TRBD2	TGTGCCAGCAGCCTCAGGACTAGCGGGAGTTTCAATGAGCAGTTCTTC	CASSLRTSGSFNEQFF
TRBV10-3	TRBJ2-5	NA	14	TRBD1	TGTGCCATCAGTCCCGGGACAGGGGAAGAGACCCAGTACTTC	CAISPGTGEETQYF
TRBV5-1	TRBJ1-3	NA	14	NA	TGCGCCAGCAGCTTGGGTGGCGGGAGAAACACCATATATTTT	CASSLGGGRNTIYF
TRBV7-9	TRBJ2-3	NA	15	TRBD1	TGTGCCAGCAGCTTAGCTTGGACAGGGAGAGATACGCAGTATTTT	CASSLAWTGRDTQYF
TRBV4-3	TRBJ2-3	NA	15	NA	TGCGCCAGCAGCCAAGATAGGACATACACAGATATGCAGTATTTT	CASSQDRTYTDMQYF
TRBV11-3	TRBJ2-1	once	18	NA	TGTGCCAGCAGCTTAGGAATCCCTGTCGGGAGCTCCTACAATGAGCAGTTCTTC	CASSLGIPVGSSYNEQFF
TRBV28	TRBJ2-7	NA	12	NA	TGTGCCAGCAGGCAGGGCTCCTACGAGCAGTACTTC	CASRQGSYEQYF
TRBV6-5	TRBJ2-3	NA	14	NA	TGTGCCAGCAGACCGTCTCCGTCCGGAGATACGCAGTATTTT	CASRPSPSGDTQYF
TRBV27	TRBJ2-1	NA	15	TRBD1	TGTGCCAGCAGTTTTCCGGGACAGGGTGTCGATGAGCAGTTCTTC	CASSFPGQGVDEQFF
TRBV7-2	TRBJ2-1	NA	15	TRBD2	TGTGCCAGCAGCCAGCGGGGGGGGCGATACAATGAGCAGTTCTTC	CASSQRGGRYNEQFF
TRBV9	TRBJ2-1	NA	15	TRBD2	TGTGCCAGCAGCGTAGTTGCGGGAGGGCCCAATGAGCAGTTCTTC	CASSVVAGGPNEQFF
TRBV7-9	TRBJ2-7	NA	14	TRBD2	TGTGCCAGCAGCCCCCCAGCGGGGGTGGACGAGCAGTACTTC	CASSPPAGVDEQYF